This T cell receptor (beta chain) comes out of a study of naive and memory T cell subsets. An equimolar mix of two oligonucleotides served as the beta constant-region primer for TRBC1 and TRBC2. Four rounds of PCR amplified the ligated cDNA using nested alpha and beta constant-region primers plus SP2. Via MiXCR, TCRdb re-called the UMI-ligation and nested PCR reads, giving one row per CDR3 protein. The repertoire has 98,000 or so distinct CDR3 sequences, approximately 10% of them found once; the top ten carry approximately 0.14%. Alpha and beta libraries were amplified separately from the second PCR onward. Study-wide results and caveats: Especially in CD8 cells, naive repertoires contained a few larger clonotypes, possibly CD45RA-re-expressing memory cells.

In the case of this clonotype: Its antigen is undetermined.

Trimming took 5 bases from V and 0 from J, leaving 13 bases between them. The CDR3 contains 16 residues. Germline V gene lookup returns CDR1 MNHNS and CDR2 SASEGT. V gene TRBV6-1 combines with J gene TRBJ1-4; possible D gene TRBD1, 5 bases. The source is a human donor in good health. The sequencing input was naive CD4+ T cells from blood. Written as DNA, the CDR3 is TGTGCCAGCAGTACCCGGACACCTGCAACTAATGAAAAACTGTTTTTT. Translating it yields CASSTRTPATNEKLFF.